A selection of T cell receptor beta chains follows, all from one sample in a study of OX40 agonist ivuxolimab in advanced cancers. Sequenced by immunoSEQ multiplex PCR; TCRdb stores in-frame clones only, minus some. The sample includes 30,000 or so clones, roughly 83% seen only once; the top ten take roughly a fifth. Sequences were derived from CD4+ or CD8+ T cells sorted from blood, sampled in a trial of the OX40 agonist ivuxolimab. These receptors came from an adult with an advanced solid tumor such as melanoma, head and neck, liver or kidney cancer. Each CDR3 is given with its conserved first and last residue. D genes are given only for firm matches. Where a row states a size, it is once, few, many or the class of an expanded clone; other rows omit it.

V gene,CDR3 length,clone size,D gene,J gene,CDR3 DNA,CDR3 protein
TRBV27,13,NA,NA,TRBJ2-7,TGTGCCAGCAGTTTTGGGGTTATCTACGAGCAGTACTTC,CASSFGVIYEQYF
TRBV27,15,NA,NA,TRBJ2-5,TGTGCCAGCAGTTTACGGGGGATGATTACCGAGACCCAGTACTTC,CASSLRGMITETQYF
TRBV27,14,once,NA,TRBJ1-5,TGTGCCAGCAGTTTAAGGTTTAGCAATCAGCCCCAGCATTTT,CASSLRFSNQPQHF
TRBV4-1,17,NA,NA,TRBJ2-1,TGCGCCAGCAGCCAAGGGTATGAGAGAGGGGACTACAATGAGCAGTTCTTC,CASSQGYERGDYNEQFF
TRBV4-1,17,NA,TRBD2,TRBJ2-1,TGCGCCAGCAGCCAACTAGCGGGGGGGCCAACCTACAATGAGCAGTTCTTC,CASSQLAGGPTYNEQFF
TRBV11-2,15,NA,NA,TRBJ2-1,TGTGCCAGCAGCTTGCAGGGGGGGCGGGTCAATGAGCAGTTCTTC,CASSLQGGRVNEQFF
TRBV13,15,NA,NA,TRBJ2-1,TGTGCCAGCAGGACAAGAGGGGGCTCCTACAATGAGCAGTTCTTC,CASRTRGGSYNEQFF
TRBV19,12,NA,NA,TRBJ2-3,TGTGCCAGTCGGGATGTGGCAGATACGCAGTATTTT,CASRDVADTQYF
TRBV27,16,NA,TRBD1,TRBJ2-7,TGTGCCAGCAGTTTATCAACAGGGGGGACAGCCTACGAGCAGTACTTC,CASSLSTGGTAYEQYF
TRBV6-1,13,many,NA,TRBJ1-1,TGTGCCAGCAGTGAAGGGGAGAACACTGAAGCTTTCTTT,CASSEGENTEAFF
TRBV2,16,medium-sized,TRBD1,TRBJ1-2,TGTGCCAGCAGTGAAGCCCGAGGGGGCCAAGGCTATGGCTACACCTTC,CASSEARGGQGYGYTF
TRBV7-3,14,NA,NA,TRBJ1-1,TGTGCCAGCAGCTCGGGGCTCCTGGGCACTGAAGCTTTCTTT,CASSSGLLGTEAFF
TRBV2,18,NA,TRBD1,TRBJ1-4,TGTGCCAGCAGCCTTGACGGGACAGGGGAGTCGTTGGATGAAAAACTGTTTTTT,CASSLDGTGESLDEKLFF
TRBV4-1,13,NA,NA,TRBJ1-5,TGCGCCAGCAGCCAAGGGTTTACTCAGCCCCAGCATTTT,CASSQGFTQPQHF
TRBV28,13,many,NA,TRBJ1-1,TGTGCCAGCATTGATAGGGTGAACACTGAAGCTTTCTTT,CASIDRVNTEAFF
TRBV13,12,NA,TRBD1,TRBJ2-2,TGTGCCAGCAGCGACAGGGGTGGGGAGCTGTTTTTT,CASSDRGGELFF
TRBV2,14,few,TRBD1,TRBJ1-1,TGTGCCAGCAGGAGGGACAGGGGAAGGGCTGAAGCTTTCTTT,CASRRDRGRAEAFF
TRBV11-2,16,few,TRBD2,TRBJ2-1,TGTGCCAGCAGCTTATATGTACTAGCGAACTACAATGAGCAGTTCTTC,CASSLYVLANYNEQFF
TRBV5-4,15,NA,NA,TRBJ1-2,TGTGCCAGCAGCCTCGGGGTTGGGTCTAACTATGGCTACACCTTC,CASSLGVGSNYGYTF
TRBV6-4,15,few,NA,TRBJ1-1,TGTGCCAGCAGTGGACGTTTTGGCATGAACACTGAAGCTTTCTTT,CASSGRFGMNTEAFF
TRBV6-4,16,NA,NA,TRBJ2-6,TGTGCCAGCAGTGAAGGCGGACTCTCTGGGGCCAACGTCCTGACTTTC,CASSEGGLSGANVLTF
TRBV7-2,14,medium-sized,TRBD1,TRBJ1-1,TGTGCCAGCAGGCCAACAACAGGGGGCACTGAAGCTTTCTTT,CASRPTTGGTEAFF
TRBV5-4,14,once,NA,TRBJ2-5,TGTGCCAGCAGGGTGGTAGGGCAGGAAGAGACCCAGTACTTC,CASRVVGQEETQYF
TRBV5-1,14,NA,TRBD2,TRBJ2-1,TGCGCCAGCAGCATCGGGACTAGCTACAATGAGCAGTTCTTC,CASSIGTSYNEQFF
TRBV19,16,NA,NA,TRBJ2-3,TGTGCCAGTAGTATAGATCAGGGGGGGACCACGGATACGCAGTATTTT,CASSIDQGGTTDTQYF
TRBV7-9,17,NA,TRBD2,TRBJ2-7,TGTGCCAGCAGCTCGCTCGGGGGGGCGACCCCTTCCTACGAGCAGTACTTC,CASSSLGGATPSYEQYF
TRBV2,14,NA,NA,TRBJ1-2,TGTGCCAGCAGTGAATGGCGGCAGAACTATGGCTACACCTTC,CASSEWRQNYGYTF
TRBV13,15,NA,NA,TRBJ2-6,TGTGCCAGCAGCTTACAGGGATATGGGGCCAACGTCCTGACTTTC,CASSLQGYGANVLTF
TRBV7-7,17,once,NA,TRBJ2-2,TGTGCTAGCAGCTTATCGCGACAACTGGGTAACACCGGGGAGCTGTTTTTT,CASSLSRQLGNTGELFF
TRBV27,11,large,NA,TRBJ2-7,TGTGCCAGCAGTTTTCGCCACGAGCAGTACTTC,CASSFRHEQYF
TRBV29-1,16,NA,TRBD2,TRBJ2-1,TGCAGCGTCGAGAGAGGCGGGAGGTTCTCCTACAATGAGCAGTTCTTC,CSVERGGRFSYNEQFF
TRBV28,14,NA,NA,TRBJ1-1,TGTGCCAGCAGGGGCCGATGGGAAAACACTGAAGCTTTCTTT,CASRGRWENTEAFF
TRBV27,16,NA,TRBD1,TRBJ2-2,TGTGCCAGCAGTGGGGCGGGACAGGCGAACACCGGGGAGCTGTTTTTT,CASSGAGQANTGELFF
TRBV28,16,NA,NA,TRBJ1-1,TGTGCCAGCAGTTTCCTGGAGGACTCCATGAACACTGAAGCTTTCTTT,CASSFLEDSMNTEAFF
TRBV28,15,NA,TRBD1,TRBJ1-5,TGTGCCAGCAGGTCGACAGGGTTAAGCAATCAGCCCCAGCATTTT,CASRSTGLSNQPQHF
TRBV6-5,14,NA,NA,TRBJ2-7,TGTGCCAGCAGTTACTCTCCGACAGCCTACGAGCAGTACTTC,CASSYSPTAYEQYF
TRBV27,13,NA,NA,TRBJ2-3,TGTGCCAGCAGTGTCCTAGGCACAGATACGCAGTATTTT,CASSVLGTDTQYF
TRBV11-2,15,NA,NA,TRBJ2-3,TGTGCCAGCAGCTTGGGGGAGGATATCACAAATACGCAGTATTTT,CASSLGEDITNTQYF
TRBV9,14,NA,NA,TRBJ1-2,TGTGCCACCTCCCGTGGGGGGGGCAACTATGGCTACACCTTC,CATSRGGGNYGYTF
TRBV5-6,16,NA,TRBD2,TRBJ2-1,TGTGCCAGCAGCTTGGTCCCTAGCGGGTATAACAATGAGCAGTTCTTC,CASSLVPSGYNNEQFF
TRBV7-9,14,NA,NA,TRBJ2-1,TGTGCCAGCAGCTTAGGGCTAGTGGGGTATGAGCAGTTCTTC,CASSLGLVGYEQFF
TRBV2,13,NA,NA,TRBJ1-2,TGTGCCAGCAGCGACTTGGAGGACTATGGCTACACCTTC,CASSDLEDYGYTF